The sequence of this T cell receptor beta chain was determined in a study of T cell repertoires in cytomegalovirus infection (dated by TCRdb to between 2018 and 2021). Study-wide context: Peptide stimulations targeted recently identified HLA-C-restricted CMV epitopes, whose presentation resists viral immunomodulation, together with well-studied HLA-B-restricted epitopes. Because public TCR beta signatures pointed to carriage of CMV infection together with the matching HLA type, the HLA type of each donor mattered for the analysis. Study-level results and caveats: In the ex vivo response, HLA-C-restricted CMV-specific TCR beta clonotypes were dominant, and in two of eight donors the single most frequent clonotype came from this HLA-C-restricted group. Carriers of CMV infection plus the relevant HLA type were discriminated by the cumulative frequency of public TCR beta family members in the study cohort and in an independent roughly 380-donor cohort.

This clonotype was seen a few times. What this receptor recognizes is not known. No much larger clonotype is one base removed from it; base qualities were not supplied. The reads were generated on an Illumina HiSeq 1500. TCRdb reworked the public reads: Q25 trimming with fastp, MiXCR clone assembly, productive beta chains retained. Every distinct CDR3 protein forms one entry, paired with its most common genes and DNA. A total of fewer than 850,000 distinct CDR3 sequences appear in this sample, 29% of them only once. The top ten constitute around 13% of the sample. The CDR3 has 13 amino acids, counting the end cysteine and phenylalanine. Only the CDR3 DNA is retained, 39 bases long and in frame from the first base. The germline V gene yields MNHNS for CDR1 and SASEGT for CDR2. V is shortened by 0 bases, J by 4 bases, and the region joining them spans 1 base. The treatment or condition label of this sample denotes: in vitro stimulation with specific CMV peptide epitopes to enrich CMV-specific T cells.

The clonotype originates from a human donor in good health (CMV status not recorded). Some clones in this sample may be carry-over from other donors' samples. This material consisted of cultured CD8+ T cells from PBMCs, taken from culture after CMV antigen stimulation. Here the chain combines TRBV6-1 and TRBJ2-6; too little of a D gene remains to name it. The DNA reads as follows: TGTGCCAGCAGTGAAGCAGGGGCCAACGTCCTGACTTTC. Translated, it reads CASSEAGANVLTF.